These 27 T cell receptor beta chains originate from one sample sequenced in a study of CD8+ T cells in alopecia areata. Extracted from the samples, RNA was reverse transcribed into cDNA to serve as the sequencing template. Method: immunoSEQ multiplex PCR; TCRdb's copy keeps in-frame clones and lacks some. The data show about 250,000 clones, roughly two thirds seen once. Sequenced material: CD4+ T cells sorted from blood, taken at week 0. The receptors were sampled from a human donor with alopecia areata.

The rearrangement joins TRBV30 to TRBJ1-3; D gene unclear. The germline V and J ends were trimmed by 1 base and 0 bases, with 4 bases remaining between them. The germline gives CDR1 GTSNPN, CDR2 SVGIG (reference sequence). This CDR3 is built from 13 residues. The CDR3 DNA follows: TGTGCCTGGAGTGGGCGCTCTGGAAACACCATATATTTT. Translated, it gives CAWSGRSGNTIYF.

This clone was observed a single time. The rearrangement joins TRBV5-4 to TRBJ1-1, with D hard to call. The CDR3 extends over 13 amino acids. Germline CDR1 SGHNT, CDR2 YYREEE (reference sequence). Trimming left V 4 bases short and J 0 bases short, with 7 bases between. The CDR3 nucleotides are TGTGCCAGCAGCGTAACAGTGAACACTGAAGCTTTCTTT. The encoded protein is CASSVTVNTEAFF. The full variable domain, with the rest looked up from reference TRBV5-4 and TRBJ1-1, is ETGVTQSPTHLIKTRGQQVTLRCSSQSGHNTVSWYQQALGQGPQFIFQYYREEENGRGNFPPRFSGLQFPNYSSELNVNALELDDSALYLCASSVTVNTEAFFGQGTRLTVV.

This chain connects TRBV7-2 to TRBJ1-6; D perhaps matches TRBD1 (6 bases). The germline V gene encodes CDR1 SGHTA and CDR2 FQGNSA. The CDR3 loop spans 14 amino acids. V was trimmed by 5 bases and J by 5 bases, leaving 10 bases between them. The CDR3 loop reads CASSLGQHNSPLHF. The CDR3 DNA reads TGTGCCAGCAGCCTTGGACAGCATAATTCACCCCTCCACTTT.

The table lists this clone with a few counts. V and J are TRBV6-5 and TRBJ1-1; D gene uncertain. V lost 5 bases to trimming and J lost 3 bases, with 4 bases between them. Per germline, CDR1 MNHEY and CDR2 SVGAGI. The CDR3 covers 11 residues. CDR3 region: CASSQDTEAFF. In DNA, the CDR3 is TGTGCCAGCAGTCAGGACACTGAAGCTTTCTTT.

Only a few counts were recorded for this clone. V gene TRBV29-1 combines with J gene TRBJ2-3; 8 bases align to TRBD1. V shed 1 base and J 2 bases; nucleotides not matched to a gene: 17. CDR3 length equals 19 residues. Germline lookup yields CDR1 SQVTM and CDR2 ANQGSEA. For the CDR3, the DNA is TGCAGCGTTGAAGGGTTACGGGTAGGACAGGGAAGGCACACAGATACGCAGTATTTT. This codes for CSVEGLRVGQGRHTDTQYF.

V usage is TRBV30 and J usage is TRBJ2-3; 13 bases agree with TRBD2. V dropped 4 bases and J dropped 7; count of bases not matched to a gene: 8. The germline gives CDR1 GTSNPN, CDR2 SVGIG (reference sequence). The CDR3 loop spans 15 amino acids. CDR3 residues: CAWTVGTSGANTQYF. CDR3 bases: TGTGCCTGGACCGTCGGGACTAGCGGGGCAAATACGCAGTATTTT.

The V and J genes are TRBV2 and TRBJ2-3; D is undetermined. This CDR3 is 14 amino acids long. From germline, CDR1 is SNHLY and CDR2 FYNNEI. The V gene lost 3 bases and the J gene lost 5 bases, with 12 bases spanning the gap. The CDR3 nucleotides are TGTGCCAGCAGTGACAGGCGGCAAGGAGATACGCAGTATTTT. Translated: CASSDRRQGDTQYF. The complete variable domain, with remaining parts taken from reference TRBV2 and TRBJ2-3, reads EPEVTQTPSHQVTQMGQEVILRCVPISNHLYFYWYRQILGQKVEFLVSFYNNEISEKSEIFDDQFSVERPDGSNFTLKIRSTKLEDSAMYFCASSDRRQGDTQYFGPGTRLTVL.

This clone has just a few counts. V is TRBV5-4 and J is TRBJ1-4, with 7 bases matching TRBD1. CDR1 SGHNT and CDR2 YYREEE come from the germline V gene (reference sequence). V was pared by 2 bases and J by 8 bases, with 3 bases of the junction left unmatched. This CDR3 is 13 amino acids long. CDR3 loop: CASSLDRAEKLFF. DNA of the CDR3: TGTGCCAGCAGCTTAGACAGGGCCGAAAAACTGTTTTTT.

The gene calls are TRBV15 and TRBJ1-1; D is perhaps TRBD1 (5 bases). The CDR3 sequence is 13 residues long. Trimming shortened V by 0 bases and J by 3 bases, and 5 bases separated the two germline ends. Per germline, CDR1 LNHNV and CDR2 YYDKDF (reference sequence). CDR3 nucleotides: TGTGCCACCAGCAGAGACAGGGACACTGAAGCTTTCTTT. Translation: CATSRDRDTEAFF. Together with reference TRBV15 and TRBJ1-1, the CDR3 gives the full variable domain: DAMVIQNPRYQVTQFGKPVTLSCSQTLNHNVMYWYQQKSSQAPKLLFHYYDKDFNNEADTPDNFQSRRPNTSFCFLDIRSPGLGDTAMYLCATSRDRDTEAFFGQGTRLTVV.

The V and J genes are TRBV29-1 and TRBJ2-1; the match to TRBD2 covers 12 bases. CDR1 is SQVTM, CDR2 ANQGSEA, per germline. J lost 7 bases, V lost 8 bases, and 6 bases had no gene match. This CDR3 comprises 13 residues. CDR3 DNA sequence: TGCAGCTCCCTAGCGGGGGGGAGGAATGAGCAGTTCTTC. As protein: CSSLAGGRNEQFF.

This clone was seen more than once but under ten times. V gene TRBV25-1 combines with J gene TRBJ1-4, with D maybe TRBD1 (6 bases). Trimming took 2 bases from V and 0 from J, leaving 16 bases between them. The CDR3 runs 18 residues. Germline V gene lookup returns CDR1 MGHDK and CDR2 SYGVNS. The CDR3 DNA is TGTGCCAGCAGTGAAATCGACGGGGGACACACAACTAATGAAAAACTGTTTTTT. Translation gives CASSEIDGGHTTNEKLFF.

The gene calls are TRBV29-1 and TRBJ1-5; 9 positions agree with TRBD1. The J segment lost 9 bases and the V segment lost 4 bases, leaving 7 bases of the junction unmatched. CDR3 size: 13 residues. Germline V gene sequence: CDR1 SQVTM, CDR2 ANQGSEA. The DNA of the CDR3 is TGCAGCGTTGGGGGACAGGGCACTGGGCCCCAGCATTTT. Translating it yields CSVGGQGTGPQHF.

This clone was detected a few times. V usage is TRBV30 and J usage is TRBJ2-7; tentative D call: TRBD1 (5 bases). CDR3 length equals 15 residues. Germline V gene data show CDR1 as GTSNPN and CDR2 as SVGIG (reference sequence). Trimming left V 0 bases short and J 1 base short, with 13 bases between. Written as DNA, the CDR3 is TGTGCCTGGAGTGTACTTGGGGCCCCTTCCTACGAGCAGTACTTC. Translation: CAWSVLGAPSYEQYF. Together with reference TRBV30 and TRBJ2-7, the CDR3 gives the full variable domain: SQTIHQWPATLVQPVGSPLSLECTVEGTSNPNLYWYRQAAGRGLQLLFYSVGIGQISSEVPQNLSASRPQDRQFILSSKKLLLSDSGFYLCAWSVLGAPSYEQYFGPGTRLTVT.

The chain employs TRBV6-5 and TRBJ2-3; D gene ambiguous. Germline loops: CDR1 MNHEY, CDR2 SVGAGI. V was shortened by 5 bases and J by 1 base, with 13 bases between the two germline ends. The CDR3 spans 15 residues. CDR3 region: CASSRASPGTDTQYF. CDR3 bases: TGTGCCAGCAGTCGTGCCTCGCCAGGCACAGATACGCAGTATTTT.

This clone was recorded a few times. V usage is TRBV29-1 and J usage is TRBJ2-7, with D unclear. Trimming cost V 4 bases and J 4 bases, with 14 bases left between them. The V gene's germline CDR1 is SQVTM and CDR2 ANQGSEA. CDR3 length: 13 residues. Here the CDR3 DNA reads TGCAGCGTTGTCCTGATCCCTGTATACGAGCAGTACTTC. This codes for CSVVLIPVYEQYF.

J is TRBJ2-7 and V is TRBV29-1; D perhaps matches TRBD2 (8 bases). Trimming left V 4 bases short and J 5 bases short, with 15 bases between. The V gene's germline CDR1 is SQVTM and CDR2 ANQGSEA. The CDR3 is made up of 13 amino acids. CDR3 amino acids: CSVVHSGTDEQYF. CDR3 DNA sequence: TGCAGCGTTGTCCATAGCGGGACAGACGAGCAGTACTTC.

This sequence joins TRBV7-2 and TRBJ2-2; 10 nucleotides align to TRBD1. V was pared by 3 bases and J by 6 bases, with 7 bases of the junction left unmatched. Germline CDR1 and CDR2: SGHTA and FQGNSA. This CDR3 is 16 amino acids long. CDR3 coding DNA: TGTGCCAGCAGCTTCGGGACAGGGGCCAGCGCCGGGGAGCTGTTTTTT. This gives the protein CASSFGTGASAGELFF.

A note on this clone: Other DNA sequences from this sample encode an identical CDR3 as well. The V and J genes are TRBV2 and TRBJ1-2, with 9 positions matching TRBD1. The germline gives CDR1 SNHLY, CDR2 FYNNEI. Germline trimming cut 6 bases from V and 7 bases from J; bases unmatched to any gene: 6. The CDR3 runs 13 residues. In DNA, the CDR3 is TGTGCCAGCAGCGATACAGGGGGCTCTGGCTACACCTTC. Residues: CASSDTGGSGYTF.

The chain joins TRBV5-1 to TRBJ2-6, with 9 bases that match TRBD1. The V gene's germline CDR1 is SGHRS and CDR2 YFSETQ. The trim removed 0 bases at V and 2 bases at J, leaving 9 bases unmatched. The CDR3 sequence is 19 residues long. CDR3 amino acids: CASSLVGTGNYPGANVLTF. The CDR3 DNA follows: TGCGCCAGCAGCTTGGTTGGGACAGGGAACTACCCTGGGGCCAACGTCCTGACTTTC.

This chain uses TRBV27 with TRBJ1-1; D gene ambiguous. Looked up from germline, CDR1 is MNHEY and CDR2 is SMNVEV (reference sequence). V lost 0 bases and J 0 bases, leaving 5 bases between the germline ends. CDR3 size: 14 residues. The chain's CDR3 is CASSLSGMNTEAFF. The CDR3 nucleotides read TGTGCCAGCAGTTTATCAGGGATGAACACTGAAGCTTTCTTT.

This sequence joins TRBV6-5 and TRBJ2-5; weak D call: TRBD1 (6 bases). From germline, CDR1 is MNHEY and CDR2 SVGAGI. The CDR3 loop spans 14 amino acids. V lost 0 bases and J 3 bases, leaving 8 bases between the germline ends. CDR3 amino acids: CASSYSGTKETQYF. As DNA, the CDR3 is TGTGCCAGCAGTTACTCAGGGACAAAAGAGACCCAGTACTTC.

This clone occurred once. The chain links TRBV25-1 to TRBJ2-7, with 8 positions matching TRBD1. With 5 bases clipped from V and 0 bases from J, the junction kept 3 bases outside the gene matches. Germline-derived CDR1 and CDR2 are MGHDK and SYGVNS. This CDR3 spans 14 amino acids. The CDR3 bases are TGTGCCAGCAGTAGACAGGGGCCCTCCTACGAGCAGTACTTC. Translated: CASSRQGPSYEQYF.

V is TRBV29-1 and J is TRBJ2-7; 14 nucleotides match TRBD2. The V gene's germline CDR1 is SQVTM and CDR2 ANQGSEA. J was trimmed by 5 bases and V by 5 bases; bases with no gene match: 8. The CDR3 consists of 15 residues. CDR3 coding DNA: TGCAGCGTTCTCGGACTAGCGGGGGGTCTAGACGAGCAGTACTTC. Encoded protein: CSVLGLAGGLDEQYF.

This chain joins TRBV29-1 and TRBJ1-2; D not certain. The V end was cut by 7 bases, the J end by 3 bases, with 15 bases between. The CDR3 has 13 residues. Germline V lookup: CDR1 SQVTM, CDR2 ANQGSEA. The CDR3 loop is CSAEWGVDYGYTF. DNA for the CDR3: TGCAGCGCCGAGTGGGGAGTGGACTATGGCTACACCTTC.

This clone was counted a few times. One junction end disagrees with the germline gene, perhaps due to a read error. The same CDR3 arises from other DNA sequences in this sample as well. This sequence joins TRBV7-7 and TRBJ2-3, with D perhaps being TRBD1 or TRBD2 (5 bases each). Germline assignment: CDR1 SSHAT and CDR2 FNYEAQ (reference sequence). The CDR3 contains 14 residues. CDR3 DNA sequence: TGTGCTAGCAGCCTGCTTGGGGGAACAGATACGCAGTATTTT. This encodes CASSLLGGTDTQYF.

The chain's CDR3 is CASSVGGGISSSYEQYF. As DNA, the CDR3 is TGTGCCAGCAGCGTAGGGGGAGGGATATCAAGCTCCTACGAGCAGTACTTC. V usage is TRBV9 and J usage is TRBJ2-7, with 7 bases aligning to TRBD2. This CDR3 spans 17 amino acids. Germline assignment: CDR1 SGDLS and CDR2 YYNGEE. V was pared by 0 bases and J by 0 bases, with 9 bases of the junction left unmatched.

The V call is TRBV2, the J call TRBJ2-3; no firm D call. Germline V gene data show CDR1 as SNHLY and CDR2 as FYNNEI. Between the trimmed V and J ends, which lost 7 bases and 0 bases, there was a span of 11 bases. CDR3 length equals 14 residues. CDR3 protein: CASTKRQSTDTQYF. The CDR3 DNA sequence: TGTGCCAGCACCAAGAGGCAAAGCACAGATACGCAGTATTTT.